This T cell receptor beta chain was observed in a study of T cells in Graves' hyperthyroidism and ophthalmopathy. Overall study results and limits: Blood also carried most thyroid clonotypes expanded above 0.001.

Amplification yielded TCR beta CDR3 regions, with RNA transcripts as the source. HTBI primers drove first-round RT-PCR of the TCR CDR3. TCRdb itself ran the multiplex PCR reads through MiXCR, one entry per CDR3 protein. There are hundreds of thousands of distinct CDR3 sequences in the sample; roughly 15% occur only once, and around 28% lies in the top ten. Subjects with ophthalmopathy showed a Clinical Activity Score no lower than 3, a NOSPECS grade no lower than 4, and a duration shorter than 3 months. This clonotype was counted many times. Its antigen is as yet unknown. CDR1 and CDR2 from the germline V gene are MNHNS and SASEGT. There are 14 residues in the CDR3. The V gene lost 5 bases and the J gene lost 3 bases, with 13 bases spanning the gap.

V and J are TRBV6-1 and TRBJ2-5; D is unclear. The sequenced material came from blood. This receptor was taken from a woman between 18 and 30 years old with Graves' ophthalmopathy. The CDR3 nucleotides read TGTGCCAGCAGTAACGACGACTGGAAAGAGACCCAGTACTTC. It translates to CASSNDDWKETQYF.